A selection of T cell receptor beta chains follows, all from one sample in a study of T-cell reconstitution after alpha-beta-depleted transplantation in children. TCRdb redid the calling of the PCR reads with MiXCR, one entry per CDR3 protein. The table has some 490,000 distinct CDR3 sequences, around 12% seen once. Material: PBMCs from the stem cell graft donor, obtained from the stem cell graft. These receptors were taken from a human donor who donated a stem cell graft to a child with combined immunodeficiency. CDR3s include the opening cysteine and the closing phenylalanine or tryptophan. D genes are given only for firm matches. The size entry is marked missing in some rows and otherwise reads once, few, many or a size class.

cdr3_nt: TGTGCCACCAGCCCTTTGCTACTGGATCAAGAGACCCAGTACTTC; cdr3_aa: CATSPLLLDQETQYF; clone_size: few; cdr3_length: 15; v_call: TRBV15; j_call: TRBJ2-5; d_call: -
cdr3_nt: TGTGCCAGCAGTTTTGGGACTGACTACGAGCAGTACTTC; cdr3_aa: CASSFGTDYEQYF; clone_size: many; cdr3_length: 13; v_call: TRBV12-3/TRBV12-4; j_call: TRBJ2-7; d_call: -
cdr3_nt: TGCGCCAGCAGCCAAGTACAGGGGGCACATGAGCAGTTCTTC; cdr3_aa: CASSQVQGAHEQFF; clone_size: few; cdr3_length: 14; v_call: TRBV4-3; j_call: TRBJ2-1; d_call: TRBD1
cdr3_nt: TGCAGTGCTAGGGACAGGGTTTTAGCCTACGAGCAGTACTTC; cdr3_aa: CSARDRVLAYEQYF; clone_size: few; cdr3_length: 14; v_call: TRBV20-1; j_call: TRBJ2-7; d_call: TRBD1
cdr3_nt: TGTGCCAGCAGTTTGACCGTGGTGGCCAAAAACATTCAGTACTTC; cdr3_aa: CASSLTVVAKNIQYF; clone_size: -; cdr3_length: 15; v_call: TRBV12-3/TRBV12-4; j_call: TRBJ2-4; d_call: -
cdr3_nt: TGTGCCACCAGCAGGGACAGGGGGAAAAACATTCAGTACTTC; cdr3_aa: CATSRDRGKNIQYF; clone_size: many; cdr3_length: 14; v_call: TRBV15; j_call: TRBJ2-4; d_call: TRBD1
cdr3_nt: TGCGCCAGCAGCCAAATCAACCGGCCTGAGCAGTTCTTC; cdr3_aa: CASSQINRPEQFF; clone_size: many; cdr3_length: 13; v_call: TRBV4-1; j_call: TRBJ2-1; d_call: -
cdr3_nt: TGTGCCAGCAGCACCCGGACGGCGACGAATGAAAAACTGTTTTTT; cdr3_aa: CASSTRTATNEKLFF; clone_size: -; cdr3_length: 15; v_call: TRBV9; j_call: TRBJ1-4; d_call: -
cdr3_nt: TGTGCCAGCAGTATTGAGAGAGGAGACACAGATACGCAGTATTTT; cdr3_aa: CASSIERGDTDTQYF; clone_size: -; cdr3_length: 15; v_call: TRBV28; j_call: TRBJ2-3; d_call: -
cdr3_nt: TGCAGTGCTAGTACCGACTCCAACACCGGGGAGCTGTTTTTT; cdr3_aa: CSASTDSNTGELFF; clone_size: many; cdr3_length: 14; v_call: TRBV20-1; j_call: TRBJ2-2; d_call: -
cdr3_nt: TGTGCCAGCAGTCTAAAGACAGCCACCTACGAGCAGTACTTC; cdr3_aa: CASSLKTATYEQYF; clone_size: few; cdr3_length: 14; v_call: TRBV27; j_call: TRBJ2-7; d_call: -
cdr3_nt: TGCAGCGTCCTGCTGAGGGCACGAGCATTGAACACTGAAGCTTTCTTT; cdr3_aa: CSVLLRARALNTEAFF; clone_size: few; cdr3_length: 16; v_call: TRBV29-1; j_call: TRBJ1-1; d_call: -
cdr3_nt: TGTGCCAGCAGTGAAGACCAACAGGGTCTTTCACCCCTCCACTTT; cdr3_aa: CASSEDQQGLSPLHF; clone_size: few; cdr3_length: 15; v_call: TRBV2; j_call: TRBJ1-6; d_call: -
cdr3_nt: TGTGCCAGCAGTGAATTGACAGGGGGTGGGGATGAGCAGTTCTTC; cdr3_aa: CASSELTGGGDEQFF; clone_size: many; cdr3_length: 15; v_call: TRBV25-1; j_call: TRBJ2-1; d_call: TRBD1
cdr3_nt: TGCGCCAGCAGCCAAGAGGGCACCTACGAGCAGTACTTC; cdr3_aa: CASSQEGTYEQYF; clone_size: once; cdr3_length: 13; v_call: TRBV4-3; j_call: TRBJ2-7; d_call: -
cdr3_nt: TGTGCCATCAGTGACGGGACTTCCTACGAGCAGTACTTC; cdr3_aa: CAISDGTSYEQYF; clone_size: many; cdr3_length: 13; v_call: TRBV10-3; j_call: TRBJ2-7; d_call: -
cdr3_nt: TGTGCCAGCAGCTTAACGTTTGGGGCTAGCGGGAGCGGGGACAATGAGCAGTTCTTC; cdr3_aa: CASSLTFGASGSGDNEQFF; clone_size: -; cdr3_length: 19; v_call: TRBV7-3; j_call: TRBJ2-1; d_call: TRBD2
cdr3_nt: TGTGCCAGCAGCCATGAAATACTAGCGGAGATGAGTAATGAGCAGTTCTTC; cdr3_aa: CASSHEILAEMSNEQFF; clone_size: few; cdr3_length: 17; v_call: TRBV3-1; j_call: TRBJ2-1; d_call: TRBD2
cdr3_nt: TGTGCCAGCAGCGTAGACGGGAATGGCAATCAGCCCCAGCATTTT; cdr3_aa: CASSVDGNGNQPQHF; clone_size: many; cdr3_length: 15; v_call: TRBV9; j_call: TRBJ1-5; d_call: -
cdr3_nt: TGTGCCAGCAGCTGGGGACAGGGAGGCCAGCCCCAGCATTTT; cdr3_aa: CASSWGQGGQPQHF; clone_size: -; cdr3_length: 14; v_call: TRBV7-8; j_call: TRBJ1-5; d_call: TRBD1
cdr3_nt: TGTGCCAGCAGCTCAGAGGGGACGTTACCCTACGAGCAGTACTTC; cdr3_aa: CASSSEGTLPYEQYF; clone_size: few; cdr3_length: 15; v_call: TRBV9; j_call: TRBJ2-7; d_call: -
cdr3_nt: TGTGCCAGCAGTTTAACCGGGGGGACTACTTTCTACAATGAGCAGTTCTTC; cdr3_aa: CASSLTGGTTFYNEQFF; clone_size: few; cdr3_length: 17; v_call: TRBV27; j_call: TRBJ2-1; d_call: TRBD2
cdr3_nt: TGCGCCAGCAGCCCCGCGGCCCGAACCGGGGAGCTGTTTTTT; cdr3_aa: CASSPAARTGELFF; clone_size: -; cdr3_length: 14; v_call: TRBV4-3; j_call: TRBJ2-2; d_call: -
cdr3_nt: TGTGCCACGGGGGGGGGGACTAGCACTAGCAATGAGCAGTTCTTC; cdr3_aa: CATGGGTSTSNEQFF; clone_size: few; cdr3_length: 15; v_call: TRBV2; j_call: TRBJ2-1; d_call: TRBD2
cdr3_nt: TGCAGTGCCCAGACAGGGGGATATAATTCACCCCTCCACTTT; cdr3_aa: CSAQTGGYNSPLHF; clone_size: -; cdr3_length: 14; v_call: TRBV20-1; j_call: TRBJ1-6; d_call: TRBD1
cdr3_nt: TGTGCCAGCAGTGACTCGATTAGTGGGGTCAATGAGCAGTTCTTC; cdr3_aa: CASSDSISGVNEQFF; clone_size: -; cdr3_length: 15; v_call: TRBV6-4; j_call: TRBJ2-1; d_call: -
cdr3_nt: TGTGCCAGCAGCTCCCCCCAGGAGATCGAGCAGTACTTC; cdr3_aa: CASSSPQEIEQYF; clone_size: -; cdr3_length: 13; v_call: TRBV7-6; j_call: TRBJ2-7; d_call: -